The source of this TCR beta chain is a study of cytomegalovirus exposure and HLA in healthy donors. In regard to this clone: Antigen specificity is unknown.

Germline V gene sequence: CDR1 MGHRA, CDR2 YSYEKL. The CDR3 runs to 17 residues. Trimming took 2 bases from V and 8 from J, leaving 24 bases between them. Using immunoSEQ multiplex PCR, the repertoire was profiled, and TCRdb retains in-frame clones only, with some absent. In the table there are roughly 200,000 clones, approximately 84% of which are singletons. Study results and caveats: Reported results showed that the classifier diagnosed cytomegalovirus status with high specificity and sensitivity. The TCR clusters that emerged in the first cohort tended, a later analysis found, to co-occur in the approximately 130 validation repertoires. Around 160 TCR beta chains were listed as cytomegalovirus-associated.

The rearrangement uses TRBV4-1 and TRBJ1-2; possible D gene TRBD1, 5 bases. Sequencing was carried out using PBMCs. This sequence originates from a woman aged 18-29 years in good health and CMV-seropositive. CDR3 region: CASSQPHGGMDVRGYTF. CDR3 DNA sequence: TGCGCCAGCAGCCAACCCCATGGGGGGATGGATGTGAGGGGCTACACCTTC.